This T cell receptor (beta chain) emerged from a study of T cells after somatic rescue of genetic block. Germline V gene lookup returns CDR1 SGHAT and CDR2 FQDESV (reference sequence). The ends were cut back, 4 bases at V and 8 bases at J, with 21 bases in the middle. The CDR3 extends over 16 amino acids. TCRdb keeps only in-frame clones here, not all; method: immunoSEQ multiplex PCR. The table includes around 8,000 clones, roughly 80% detected once. The genes are TRBV11-1 and TRBJ2-4; D is undetermined. Sequencing input: peripheral blood mononuclear cells (PBMCs). The origin of this receptor is a boy aged 5-17 years. DNA of the CDR3: TGTGCCAGCAGCTCCGACTCCAATTCGGTCGCGGACATTCAGTACTTC. Protein product: CASSSDSNSVADIQYF.